These T cell receptor beta chains were read from a single sample in a study of cytomegalovirus exposure and HLA in healthy donors. Some clones are missing from TCRdb's copy, which holds only in-frame ones; the method was immunoSEQ multiplex PCR. The table records around 120,000 clones, 70% of them present only once. Sequenced material: PBMCs. All receptors derive from a man between 40 and 49 years old in good health and CMV-seropositive. Both conserved end residues are part of each CDR3. D genes are given only for firm matches. Clone size appears in some rows only: once, few, many, or a class for an expanded clone.

TRBJ1-2,TRBD1,.,TRBV29-1,CSVGRTGGIGYGYTF,TGCAGCGTTGGAAGGACAGGGGGAATAGGCTATGGCTACACCTTC
TRBJ1-1,.,.,TRBV7-9,CASIKQGGGTEAFF,TGTGCCAGCATCAAGCAGGGTGGCGGCACTGAAGCTTTCTTT
TRBJ1-2,TRBD1,.,TRBV27,CASSPTGQGNYGYTF,TGTGCCAGCAGTCCCACGGGACAGGGAAACTATGGCTACACCTTC
TRBJ2-3,TRBD1,.,TRBV4-3,CASSTDRGPSTDTQYF,TGCGCCAGCAGCACAGACAGGGGCCCTAGCACAGATACGCAGTATTTT
TRBJ1-2,.,few,TRBV28,CASSFSSGYTF,TGTGCCAGCAGTTTTTCTAGTGGCTACACCTTC
TRBJ2-1,TRBD2,.,TRBV10-3,CAISVVGLAGGSYNEQFF,TGTGCCATCAGCGTAGTCGGACTAGCGGGTGGGTCCTACAATGAGCAGTTCTTC
TRBJ2-1,.,.,TRBV6-6,CASNPQGIDEQFF,TGTGCCAGCAACCCCCAGGGTATAGATGAGCAGTTCTTC
TRBJ1-1,.,few,TRBV5-1,CASSLLPIRNPHEAFF,TGCGCCAGCAGCTTGCTACCGATACGAAACCCTCATGAAGCTTTCTTT
TRBJ2-2,TRBD2,.,TRBV11-3,CASSLEGRLAETDTGELFF,TGTGCCAGCAGCTTAGAGGGGCGACTAGCGGAGACGGACACCGGGGAGCTGTTTTTT
TRBJ2-5,.,few,TRBV7-2,CASSLVWAGFETQYF,TGTGCCAGCAGCTTAGTTTGGGCGGGATTTGAGACCCAGTACTTC
TRBJ1-5,TRBD1,.,TRBV5-6,CASSRVDRVNQPQHF,TGTGCCAGCAGCCGCGTTGACAGGGTCAATCAGCCCCAGCATTTT
TRBJ1-3,TRBD1,.,TRBV6-5,CASSRTGGTGNTIYF,TGTGCCAGCAGTCGAACAGGGGGGACTGGAAACACCATATATTTT
TRBJ1-1,.,.,TRBV28,CASGRLREEGTEAFF,TGTGCCAGCGGGCGGTTGAGGGAAGAAGGGACTGAAGCTTTCTTT
TRBJ2-5,.,.,TRBV5-1,CASSRGHLGETQYF,TGCGCCAGCAGCCGGGGACATCTCGGAGAGACCCAGTACTTC
TRBJ1-2,.,.,TRBV7-9,CASSLGTAYGYTF,TGTGCCAGCAGCTTAGGGACAGCCTATGGCTACACCTTC
TRBJ2-5,TRBD2,.,TRBV9,CASSAATSGSGETQYF,TGTGCCAGCAGCGCCGCAACTAGCGGGAGCGGCGAGACCCAGTACTTC
TRBJ2-3,TRBD1,.,TRBV2,CANPQGDTQYF,TGTGCCAACCCACAGGGGGATACGCAGTATTTT
TRBJ2-3,TRBD2,.,TRBV2,CASTGTSGTDTQYF,TGTGCCAGCACAGGGACTAGCGGCACAGATACGCAGTATTTT
TRBJ1-2,TRBD1,.,TRBV27,CASSLSRDSQNYGYTF,TGTGCCAGCAGTTTATCTAGGGACAGCCAAAACTATGGCTACACCTTC
TRBJ1-2,TRBD1,.,TRBV7-9,CASSPQQGAYGYTF,TGTGCCAGCAGCCCACAACAGGGGGCCTATGGCTACACCTTC
TRBJ2-1,.,.,TRBV5-1,CASTFGPSSVEQFF,TGCGCCAGCACTTTCGGGCCTAGCTCGGTCGAGCAGTTCTTC
TRBJ1-2,.,.,TRBV9,CASSAPLDNSNYGYTF,TGTGCCAGCAGCGCCCCCCTTGACAATTCGAACTATGGCTACACCTTC
TRBJ1-1,TRBD1,.,TRBV5-1,CASSSGTGMNTEAFF,TGCGCCAGCAGCTCCGGGACAGGCATGAACACTGAAGCTTTCTTT
TRBJ1-2,TRBD1,.,TRBV19,CASSIGTGNYGYTF,TGTGCCAGTAGTATCGGGACAGGAAACTATGGCTACACCTTC
TRBJ1-1,.,.,TRBV27,CASRQSAGIRGSYTEAFF,TGTGCCAGCAGACAGAGCGCGGGGATCCGGGGTAGCTACACTGAAGCTTTCTTT
TRBJ2-2,.,.,TRBV30,CAWTGESTGELFF,TGTGCCTGGACAGGGGAGAGCACCGGGGAGCTGTTTTTT
TRBJ2-3,TRBD2,.,TRBV27,CASSFLGLAGSGDTQYF,TGTGCCAGCAGTTTCTTGGGACTAGCGGGATCCGGGGATACGCAGTATTTT
TRBJ2-7,TRBD1,.,TRBV28,CASSFYNRGTYF,TGTGCCAGCAGTTTCTATAACAGGGGTACGTACTTC
TRBJ2-1,.,few,TRBV4-3,CASSHLNGGLAKFF,TGCGCCAGCAGCCACCTAAATGGCGGCTTAGCCAAGTTCTTC
TRBJ2-3,TRBD1,.,TRBV29-1,CSVEEVRTGKEDTQYF,TGCAGCGTTGAAGAGGTCAGGACAGGGAAAGAAGATACGCAGTATTTT
TRBJ2-3,TRBD2,.,TRBV7-9,CASSIAGGGTDTQYF,TGTGCCAGCAGCATAGCGGGAGGGGGAACAGATACGCAGTATTTT
TRBJ2-7,TRBD1,.,TRBV11-1,CASSSTGQGSDEQYF,TGTGCCAGCAGCTCAACGGGACAGGGGAGCGACGAGCAGTACTTC
TRBJ2-7,.,.,TRBV7-9,CASSLAATGLYEQYF,TGTGCCAGCAGCTTAGCTGCGACAGGCCTCTACGAGCAGTACTTC
TRBJ2-1,.,.,TRBV6-5,CASSGDWGSNNEQFF,TGTGCCAGCAGTGGGGACTGGGGATCGAACAATGAGCAGTTCTTC
TRBJ1-1,TRBD1,once,TRBV7-2,CASSFAGQGSQAFF,TGTGCCAGCAGCTTCGCGGGACAGGGATCGCAAGCTTTCTTT
TRBJ2-5,TRBD2,.,TRBV5-4,CASSLPLLAGGFQETQYF,TGTGCCAGCAGCTTGCCTCTACTAGCGGGAGGTTTCCAAGAGACCCAGTACTTC
TRBJ1-4,TRBD1,.,TRBV6-1,CASSADRGHEKLFF,TGTGCCAGCAGTGCTGACAGGGGTCATGAAAAACTGTTTTTT
TRBJ2-5,TRBD2,.,TRBV7-2,CASSLGPASGQETQYF,TGTGCCAGCAGCTTAGGGCCGGCTAGCGGCCAAGAGACCCAGTACTTC
TRBJ2-7,.,.,TRBV7-2,CASSLGGPYEQYF,TGTGCCAGCAGCTTAGGTGGCCCCTACGAGCAGTACTTC
TRBJ2-2,TRBD2,few,TRBV7-6,CASSLSPGLAATGELFF,TGTGCCAGCAGCTTAAGTCCGGGACTAGCTGCGACCGGGGAGCTGTTTTTT
TRBJ2-1,TRBD2,.,TRBV5-1,CASSLPTSGYNEQFF,TGCGCCAGCAGCCTCCCGACTAGCGGATACAATGAGCAGTTCTTC
TRBJ2-1,.,.,TRBV10-3,CATRGGNEQFF,TGTGCCACCAGGGGAGGGAATGAGCAGTTCTTC
TRBJ2-2,.,.,TRBV5-4,CASSLGHATGELFF,TGTGCCAGCAGCTTAGGACATGCCACCGGGGAGCTGTTTTTT
TRBJ2-1,TRBD2,few,TRBV28,CASSLAGGANEQFF,TGTGCCAGCAGTTTAGCGGGGGGTGCTAATGAGCAGTTCTTC
TRBJ2-5,.,.,TRBV10-3,CATDGGMGETQYF,TGTGCCACCGACGGGGGAATGGGGGAGACCCAGTACTTC
TRBJ1-1,TRBD1,.,TRBV6-5,CASSYSTGITEAFF,TGTGCCAGCAGTTACTCGACAGGGATCACTGAAGCTTTCTTT
TRBJ2-1,TRBD1,.,TRBV30,CAWIPGQGYNEQFF,TGTGCCTGGATTCCGGGACAGGGGTACAATGAGCAGTTCTTC
TRBJ2-2,TRBD2,.,TRBV5-4,CASSWTSGRSTGELFF,TGTGCCAGCAGCTGGACTAGCGGGAGGAGCACCGGGGAGCTGTTTTTT
TRBJ1-2,.,.,TRBV30,CAWSVSVPGSSGGYTF,TGTGCCTGGAGTGTATCGGTCCCAGGCTCATCAGGTGGCTACACCTTC